Included here is one TCR beta chain sequence, with context. The CDR3 runs to 13 residues. V was pared by 3 bases and J by 6 bases, with 5 bases of the junction left unmatched. Germline lookup yields CDR1 GTSNPN and CDR2 SVGIG (reference sequence). The data derive from a study of CD8+ T cells in alopecia areata. The wider study: Treated patients received oral tofacitinib, 5 to 10 mg twice daily. Tofacitinib was given for 6 to 18 months, then stopped for 6 months.

TCR sequencing used cDNA made by reverse transcription of extracted RNA. Profiled with immunoSEQ multiplex PCR; TCRdb holds only in-frame clones, not every one. The data show about 160,000 clones, under 70% seen once. Treatment indicated: oral pan-JAK inhibitor, 5-10 mg twice daily. The genes are TRBV30 and TRBJ2-5; 9 bases map to TRBD1. The TCR comes from a human donor with alopecia areata. The sequencing here drew on CD4+ T cells sorted from blood, taken at week 4, from a patient treated with tofacitinib. The CDR3, as DNA: TGTGCCTGGAGGCGGACAGGGGAGCAGACCCAGTACTTC. Protein sequence: CAWRRTGEQTQYF.